This T cell receptor (beta chain) is from a study of untreated major depressive disorder. Assay used: immunoSEQ multiplex PCR; TCRdb lists only in-frame clones, some missing. Found here are about 21,000 clones, roughly 91% of them singletons; the top ten hold around 0.31%. As for this clone: Its matching antigen is unknown.

Germline CDR1 SGHTA, CDR2 FQGNSA. CDR3 length equals 15 residues. Germline trimming cut 1 base from V and 5 bases from J; bases unmatched to any gene: 5. Study-wide points: Sequencing comparisons covered only three preselected Vbeta families. CD4+ T cells from depressed patients used TRBV05-01 (Vbeta 5.1) more often than controls.

Each depressed patient was matched pairwise with a non-depressed control on sex, age, current smoking status and body mass index. Excluded: major illness, comorbidity, regular medication, drug use, over 100 g alcohol weekly. Sequences were obtained from CD4+ T cells from PBMCs. The V and J genes are TRBV7-2 and TRBJ2-1; TRBD2 agrees at 7 bases. The TCR originated in a young man in good health. CDR3: CASSLVAGADNEQFF. Written as DNA, the CDR3 is TGTGCCAGCAGCTTAGTGGCGGGAGCGGACAATGAGCAGTTCTTC.